A single sample gave rise to the 24 T cell receptor beta chains below, sequenced in a study of human T cells and chemical hapten exposure. TCRdb recomputed calls from the RACE reads with MiXCR, one row per CDR3 protein. The sample holds about 140,000 distinct CDR3 sequences, about 12% seen once. The time point is: patch test 2, 6 weeks after DPC sensitization. The treatment was: therapeutic diphenylcyclopropenone sensitization with weekly scalp DPC. The material was whole blood, obtained in connection with sensitization to the hapten diphenylcyclopropenone (DPC). The source is a woman in her forties or fifties with alopecia areata. Some clones in this sample may be carry-over from other donors' samples.

This clonotype was seen a handful of times. The chain combines TRBV5-6 with TRBJ2-7, with 11 bases fitting TRBD1. Germline-derived CDR1 and CDR2 are SGHDT and YYEEEE. The CDR3 is made up of 15 amino acids. The J segment lost 2 bases and the V segment lost 4 bases, leaving 5 bases of the junction unmatched. CDR3 DNA: TGTGCCAGCAGCCGCCTGGGACAGGGGGCCTACGAGCAGTACTTC. Its translation: CASSRLGQGAYEQYF.

This sequence joins TRBV12-5 and TRBJ2-3, with 7 bases fitting TRBD2. The germline V gene has CDR1 LGHNT and CDR2 FRNRAP. This CDR3 has 16 amino acids. Trimming took 2 bases from V and 0 from J; bases not matched to a gene: 5. This CDR3 is CASGLTAGVSTDTQYF. CDR3 DNA sequence: TGTGCTAGTGGTTTGACGGCGGGAGTTAGCACAGATACGCAGTATTTT.

This clonotype was detected many times. The rearrangement links TRBV29-1 to TRBJ1-1; D might be TRBD1 (6 bases). Between the trimmed V and J ends, which lost 4 bases and 1 base, there was a span of 16 bases. This CDR3 is built from 15 residues. CDR1 and CDR2 from the germline V gene are SQVTM and ANQGSEA. CDR3 nucleotides: TGCAGCGTTGTCCCACCGACAGGTGAGAACACTGAAGCTTTCTTT. This encodes CSVVPPTGENTEAFF.

In its sample, this clonotype was seen many times. The rearrangement links TRBV5-4 to TRBJ1-3; D is undetermined. This CDR3 comprises 13 residues. V gave up 0 bases and J gave up 1 base, with 2 bases separating them. In germline, CDR1 is SGHNT, CDR2 YYREEE (reference sequence). The CDR3 reads CASSLASGNTIYF. The CDR3 coding sequence is TGTGCCAGCAGCTTGGCGTCTGGAAACACCATATATTTT.

The CDR3 is CSATWTSGFFETGEQYF. CDR3 DNA: TGCAGCGCCACCTGGACTAGCGGGTTCTTCGAAACGGGAGAGCAGTACTTC. The chain uses TRBV29-1 and TRBJ2-7; 11 positions agree with TRBD2. CDR3 length equals 17 residues. The germline gives CDR1 SQVTM, CDR2 ANQGSEA. With V trimmed by 7 bases and J by 7 bases, 21 bases remained unmatched.

This clonotype was detected many times. The rearrangement uses TRBV6-2 or TRBV6-3 and TRBJ2-7, with 8 bases aligning to TRBD2. The CDR3 is made up of 15 amino acids. Germline V gene data show CDR1 as MNHEY and CDR2 as SVGEGT. With V trimmed by 4 bases and J by 0 bases, 5 bases remained unmatched. CDR3 loop: CASSFLAGPSYEQYF. The CDR3 DNA follows: TGTGCCAGCAGTTTCCTAGCGGGCCCCTCCTACGAGCAGTACTTC.

Many counts were recorded for this clonotype. The V and J genes are TRBV24-1 and TRBJ2-7; tentatively, D is TRBD2 (6 bases). This CDR3 is built from 11 residues. V lost 6 bases to trimming and J lost 7 bases, with 9 bases between them. Per germline, CDR1 KGHDR and CDR2 SFDVKD. CDR3 sequence: CATSSGREQYF. DNA of the CDR3: TGTGCCACCAGTTCCGGGAGAGAGCAGTACTTC.

This clonotype showed up just once. This chain uses TRBV10-2 with TRBJ2-1; D might be TRBD2 (6 bases). Per the germline V gene, CDR1 is WSHSY and CDR2 is SAAADI. The V end lost 10 bases, the J end lost 0 bases, and 13 bases lay between the germline ends. The length of the CDR3 is 14 residues. The CDR3 is CATRDWSSYNEQFF. The CDR3, as DNA: TGCGCCACAAGGGACTGGAGCTCCTACAATGAGCAGTTCTTC.

The chain combines TRBV29-1 with TRBJ2-2; no clear D. Germline V gene sequence: CDR1 SQVTM, CDR2 ANQGSEA. The CDR3 consists of 11 residues. V was clipped by 8 bases and J by 4 bases, with 8 bases between them. The CDR3 DNA reads TGCAGCCCATCGCGCACCGGGGAGCTGTTTTTT. This translates into CSPSRTGELFF.

CDR3 DNA: TGCAGTGCTTCGATGGGGGGTTCCTACGAGCAGTACTTC. Protein sequence: CSASMGGSYEQYF. The chain employs TRBV20-1 and TRBJ2-7, with D possibly being TRBD2 (6 bases). V lost 5 bases to trimming and J lost 1 base, with 12 bases between them. Germline V gene sequence: CDR1 DFQATT, CDR2 SNEGSKA (reference sequence). The CDR3 runs to 13 residues.

This clonotype was recorded a few times. The chain employs TRBV7-9 and TRBJ1-4, with no clear D. Trimming cost V 6 bases and J 8 bases, with 13 bases left between them. Germline-derived CDR1 and CDR2 are SEHNR and FQNEAQ (reference sequence). This CDR3 has 13 residues. Here the CDR3 reads CASRQYRQEKLFF. The CDR3 DNA reads TGTGCCAGCAGACAGTACCGGCAGGAAAAACTGTTTTTT.

This clonotype was seen a handful of times. This sequence joins TRBV5-1 and TRBJ2-3, with D unresolved. V was cut by 4 bases and J by 5 bases, with 11 bases left in between. CDR1 and CDR2 from the germline V gene are SGHRS and YFSETQ. CDR3 size: 13 residues. In DNA, the CDR3 is TGCGCCAGCAGCAATCCACCGGGAGATACGCAGTATTTT. Encoded protein: CASSNPPGDTQYF.

A few counts support this clonotype. The gene calls are TRBV12-3 or TRBV12-4 and TRBJ2-1, with 10 bases fitting TRBD1. Trimming cost V 7 bases and J 6 bases; bases outside gene matches: 12. This CDR3 comprises 16 residues. CDR3 nucleotide sequence: TGTGCCAGCAACCGGGACAGGGGAGTTTTTTCCAATGAGCAGTTCTTC. Its translation is CASNRDRGVFSNEQFF.

This clonotype was picked up many times. This chain uses TRBV30 with TRBJ2-1; 8 bases map to TRBD1. The junction had 5 bases not matched to a gene; V was cut back by 3 bases and J by 7 bases. This CDR3 is built from 13 residues. Germline V gives CDR1 GTSNPN, CDR2 SVGIG (reference sequence). This CDR3 reads CAWSPWTGNEQFF. CDR3 nucleotides: TGTGCCTGGAGCCCGTGGACAGGGAATGAGCAGTTCTTC.

This clonotype came up many times. V gene TRBV6-1 combines with J gene TRBJ2-2, with D perhaps matching TRBD1 or TRBD2 (5 bases each). CDR3 size: 14 residues. The germline V gene encodes CDR1 MNHNS and CDR2 SASEGT. V dropped 7 bases and J dropped 0 bases, with 9 bases sitting between them. CDR3 residues: CASTSGPNTGELFF. CDR3 bases: TGTGCCAGCACCTCGGGGCCGAACACCGGGGAGCTGTTTTTT.

This clonotype was picked up many times. The chain carries TRBV6-2 or TRBV6-3 and TRBJ2-2, with unresolved D. This CDR3 is built from 12 residues. The V and J ends lost 5 bases and 2 bases respectively, with 3 bases between them. The germline gives CDR1 MNHEY, CDR2 SVGEGT. The CDR3 loop reads CASSHNTGELFF. Here the CDR3 DNA reads TGTGCCAGCAGTCATAACACCGGGGAGCTGTTTTTT.

This clonotype showed up just a few times. The V and J genes are TRBV20-1 and TRBJ1-4, with D tentatively TRBD1 (6 bases). V was shortened by 6 bases and J by 8 bases, with 13 bases between the two germline ends. Looked up from germline, CDR1 is DFQATT and CDR2 is SNEGSKA (reference sequence). This CDR3 has 12 residues. The CDR3: CSAQTGTEKLFF. CDR3 sequence (DNA): TGCAGTGCCCAGACGGGGACAGAAAAACTGTTTTTT.

This clonotype has only a few counts. The gene calls are TRBV29-1 and TRBJ2-7; perhaps TRBD2 as D (6 bases). V was trimmed by 3 bases and J by 3 bases, leaving 12 bases between them. Per the germline V gene, CDR1 is SQVTM and CDR2 is ANQGSEA. This CDR3 is 13 amino acids long. The CDR3 loop is CSVEVAGHYEQYF. In nucleotides, the CDR3 is TGCAGCGTTGAGGTCGCGGGGCACTACGAGCAGTACTTC.

This chain connects TRBV28 to TRBJ2-5; D is ambiguous. The CDR3 has 14 amino acids. Germline values: CDR1 MDHEN, CDR2 SYDVKM. The V and J ends lost 7 bases and 4 bases respectively, with 16 bases between them. CDR3 sequence: CASTPGSGIETQYF. The CDR3 coding sequence is TGTGCCAGCACCCCTGGGTCTGGGATAGAGACCCAGTACTTC.

This clonotype was seen more than once but under ten times. The rearrangement uses TRBV20-1 and TRBJ2-3; no reliable D call. V lost 7 bases and J lost 1, with 12 bases in between. The CDR3 loop spans 13 amino acids. Germline V gene data show CDR1 as DFQATT and CDR2 as SNEGSKA (reference sequence). CDR3 in amino acids: CSDREWRTDTQYF. The CDR3 nucleotides are TGCAGTGATAGGGAATGGCGCACAGATACGCAGTATTTT.

The V call is TRBV24-1, the J call TRBJ2-2; D could derive from TRBD1 or TRBD2 (5 bases each). The CDR3 extends over 16 amino acids. CDR1 and CDR2 (germline): KGHDR, SFDVKD. V dropped 6 bases and J dropped 7 bases, with 20 bases sitting between them. The CDR3 loop reads CATSSYVGTGGGELFF. The CDR3 DNA is TGTGCCACCAGTTCCTATGTCGGGACCGGCGGCGGGGAGCTGTTTTTT.

This clonotype was counted only a few times. V usage is TRBV30 and J usage is TRBJ1-5; 8 positions agree with TRBD1. The ends lost 2 bases at V and 1 base at J; junction bases unmatched: 10. Looked up from germline, CDR1 is GTSNPN and CDR2 is SVGIG (reference sequence). This CDR3 contains 17 residues. CDR3 bases: TGTGCCTGGAGTACCGGACACAGGGGGGGAAGCAATCAGCCCCAGCATTTT. Amino acid sequence: CAWSTGHRGGSNQPQHF.

This clonotype was seen a handful of times. The V call is TRBV12-3 or TRBV12-4, the J call TRBJ1-1; D gene uncertain. Trimming removed 7 bases from V and 9 bases from J, with 18 bases in between. There are 13 residues in the CDR3. The DNA of the CDR3 is TGTGCCAGCATTCTCACGTTAGGGAGAAAAGCTTTCTTT. Translated, it gives CASILTLGRKAFF.

This clonotype has a handful of counts. The chain combines TRBV18 with TRBJ1-5; no clear D. V was pared by 3 bases and J by 5 bases, with 11 bases between. The CDR3 is 14 residues long. Germline lookup yields CDR1 KGHSH and CDR2 LQKENI. CDR3 in amino acids: CASSPGREDQPQHF. CDR3 in DNA: TGTGCCAGCTCACCTGGACGTGAGGATCAGCCCCAGCATTTT.